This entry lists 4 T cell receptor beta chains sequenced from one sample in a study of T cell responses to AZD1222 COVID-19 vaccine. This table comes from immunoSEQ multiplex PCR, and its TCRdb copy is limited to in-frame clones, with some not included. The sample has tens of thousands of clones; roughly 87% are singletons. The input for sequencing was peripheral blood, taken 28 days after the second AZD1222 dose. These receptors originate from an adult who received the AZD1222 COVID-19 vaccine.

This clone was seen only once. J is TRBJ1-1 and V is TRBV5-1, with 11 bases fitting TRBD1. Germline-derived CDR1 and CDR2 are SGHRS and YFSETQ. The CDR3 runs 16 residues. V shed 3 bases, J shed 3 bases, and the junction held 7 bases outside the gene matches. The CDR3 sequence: CASSSGTGGWDTEAFF. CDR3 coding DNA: TGCGCCAGCAGCTCGGGGACAGGGGGATGGGACACTGAAGCTTTCTTT.

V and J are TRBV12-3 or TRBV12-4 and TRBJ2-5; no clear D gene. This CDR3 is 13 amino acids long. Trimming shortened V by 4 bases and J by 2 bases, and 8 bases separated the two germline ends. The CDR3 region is CASSWAEQETQYF. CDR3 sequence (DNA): TGTGCCAGCAGTTGGGCGGAACAAGAGACCCAGTACTTC.

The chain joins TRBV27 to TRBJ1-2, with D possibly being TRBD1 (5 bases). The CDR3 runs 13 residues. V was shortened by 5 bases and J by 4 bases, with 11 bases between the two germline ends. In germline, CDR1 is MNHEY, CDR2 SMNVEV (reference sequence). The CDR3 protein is CASSNRRGYGYTF. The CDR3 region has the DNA TGTGCCAGCAGTAACAGGAGAGGCTATGGCTACACCTTC.

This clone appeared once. This chain's CDR3 is CASSLRPKASGISGTGELFF. The DNA of the CDR3 is TGCGCCAGCAGCTTGAGACCCAAGGCTAGCGGGATAAGCGGCACCGGGGAGCTGTTTTTT. This sequence joins TRBV5-1 and TRBJ2-2; 9 positions agree with TRBD2. Germline V CDR1 and CDR2: SGHRS, YFSETQ. J was trimmed by 4 bases and V by 1 base; bases with no gene match: 17. This CDR3 has 20 amino acids.